Below, 24 T cell receptor beta chains from the same sample are listed, as sequenced in a study of blood T cell repertoires in COVID-19. Some clones are missing from TCRdb's copy, which holds only in-frame ones; the method was immunoSEQ multiplex PCR. Counted here are some 130,000 clones, 75% to 90% occurring once; the ten biggest clones make up about 4.3%. Specimen: peripheral blood. All receptors come from a human donor in a cohort sampled during active COVID-19.

The DNA for the CDR3 is TGTGCCAGTGCCGAACTAGCGGGAAACATTCAGTACTTC. Its protein product is CASAELAGNIQYF. The chain links TRBV9 to TRBJ2-4, with TRBD2 matching over 9 bases. The germline V gene has CDR1 SGDLS and CDR2 YYNGEE. The CDR3 is 13 amino acids. J gave up 6 bases and V 8 bases, and 6 bases lay outside the gene matches.

The chain employs TRBV5-6 and TRBJ2-3, with 12 bases lining up with TRBD2. The V gene end was trimmed by 0 bases and the J gene end by 4 bases; junction bases not matched to a gene: 0. The length of the CDR3 is 15 residues. Germline V gene data show CDR1 as SGHDT and CDR2 as YYEEEE. CDR3 sequence reads: CASSLGTSGADTQYF. The DNA for the CDR3 is TGTGCCAGCAGCTTGGGGACTAGCGGGGCAGATACGCAGTATTTT.

The J gene is TRBJ2-3, the V gene TRBV18; maybe TRBD2 (6 bases). Looked up from germline, CDR1 is KGHSH and CDR2 is LQKENI. Trimming cost V 3 bases and J 1 base, with 11 bases left between them. This CDR3 is 15 amino acids long. CDR3 nucleotides: TGTGCCAGCTCACCCCGTTGGGGGGGCACAGATACGCAGTATTTT. The encoded protein is CASSPRWGGTDTQYF.

The rearrangement links TRBV7-8 to TRBJ2-5, with 8 bases matching TRBD2. Per the germline V gene, CDR1 is SGHVS and CDR2 is FQNEAQ. The V gene end was trimmed by 0 bases and the J gene end by 5 bases; junction bases not matched to a gene: 17. This CDR3 is built from 19 residues. The CDR3 DNA sequence: TGTGCCAGCAGCTTAGCCCGAGTCGCGGGCGGGAGGCGTGCGGAGACCCAGTACTTC. Translated, it gives CASSLARVAGGRRAETQYF.

About this clone: Other DNA sequences in the sample encode the same CDR3. The J gene is TRBJ2-3, the V gene TRBV7-3; D is unclear. Germline values: CDR1 SGHTA, CDR2 FQGTGA. The CDR3 is 13 residues long. Trimming took 4 bases from V and 1 from J, leaving 6 bases between them. The CDR3 sequence is CASSSSGTDTQYF. CDR3 sequence (DNA): TGTGCCAGCAGCTCGTCTGGCACAGATACGCAGTATTTT.

The V call is TRBV15, the J call TRBJ2-5, with unresolved D. This CDR3 has 12 residues. The V and J ends lost 1 base and 4 bases respectively, with 4 bases between them. Germline lookup yields CDR1 LNHNV and CDR2 YYDKDF (reference sequence). The CDR3 region has the DNA TGTGCCACCAGCAGAGGAGGAGAGACCCAGTACTTC. It specifies CATSRGGETQYF.

This chain joins TRBV9 and TRBJ1-4; TRBD1 matches at 7 bases. This CDR3 has 18 residues. Germline assignment: CDR1 SGDLS and CDR2 YYNGEE. V shed 4 bases, J shed 2 bases, and the junction held 14 bases outside the gene matches. The CDR3 here is CASSLRWGQGGTNEKLFF. CDR3 sequence (DNA): TGTGCCAGCAGCCTTCGATGGGGGCAGGGGGGCACTAATGAAAAACTGTTTTTT.

The V call is TRBV9, the J call TRBJ1-4; the D gene is possibly TRBD1 (5 bases). Germline values: CDR1 SGDLS, CDR2 YYNGEE. The CDR3 extends over 15 amino acids. The V end was cut by 3 bases, the J end by 0 bases, with 9 bases between. The CDR3 region is CASSAGGSTNEKLFF. Written as DNA, the CDR3 is TGTGCCAGCAGCGCGGGGGGATCAACTAATGAAAAACTGTTTTTT.

This clone has just one count. This chain connects TRBV7-9 to TRBJ2-1; possible D gene TRBD2, 5 bases. Germline CDR1 SEHNR, CDR2 FQNEAQ (reference sequence). The CDR3 extends over 17 amino acids. V lost 5 bases and J lost 4, with 21 bases in between. The CDR3 loop reads CASSPHPRGLEYNEQFF. The CDR3 nucleotides read TGTGCCAGCAGCCCACACCCCCGGGGATTGGAATACAATGAGCAGTTCTTC. The whole variable domain, filled in from reference TRBV7-9 and TRBJ2-1, reads DTGVSQNPRHKITKRGQNVTFRCDPISEHNRLYWYRQTLGQGPEFLTYFQNEAQLEKSRLLSDRFSAERPKGSFSTLEIQRTEQGDSAMYLCASSPHPRGLEYNEQFFGPGTRLTVL.

V gene TRBV23-1 combines with J gene TRBJ2-2, with D hard to call. TRBV23-1 is placed among ORFs of uncertain function. The CDR3 is 11 amino acids. Trimming took 8 bases from V and 6 from J, leaving 7 bases between them. The CDR3 reads CASLRPGELFF. The CDR3, as DNA: TGCGCCAGCTTGAGGCCCGGGGAGCTGTTTTTT.

In regard to this clone: This sample includes further DNA sequences coding for the same CDR3. The gene calls are TRBV19 and TRBJ1-1, with D possibly TRBD1 on 6 matching bases. V dropped 2 bases and J dropped 6 bases, with 10 bases sitting between them. There are 13 residues in the CDR3. The germline CDR1 and CDR2 sequences are LNHDA and SQIVND (reference sequence). CDR3 sequence (DNA): TGTGCCAGTAGTATATTAGGGGGTGCTGAAGCTTTCTTT. Protein: CASSILGGAEAFF. The full variable domain, with the rest looked up from reference TRBV19 and TRBJ1-1, is DGGITQSPKYLFRKEGQNVTLSCEQNLNHDAMYWYRQDPGQGLRLIYYSQIVNDFQKGDIAEGYSVSREKKESFPLTVTSAQKNPTAFYLCASSILGGAEAFFGQGTRLTVV.

The chain combines TRBV21-1 with TRBJ1-2; the D call TRBD1 from the table was never checked on the DNA. TRBV21-1 is termed a pseudogene. This CDR3 has 16 amino acids. CDR3 protein: CASSKVRGQGFYGYTF. As DNA, the CDR3 is TGTGCCAGCAGCAAAGTTCGAGGACAGGGCTTCTATGGCTACACCTTC.

This clone was seen a few times. This rearrangement joins TRBV3-1 (or the pseudogene TRBV3-2) to TRBJ2-7; 15 bases fit TRBD2. Losses at the gene ends were 2 bases for V and 7 bases for J; bases not matched to a gene: 6. The germline V gene has CDR1 LGHDT and CDR2 YNNKEL (reference sequence). CDR3 length: 16 residues. The CDR3 region has the DNA TGTGCCAGCAGCCAATCCGGACTAGCGGGAGGGGGAGAGCAGTACGTC. Protein product: CASSQSGLAGGGEQYV.

The chain employs TRBV19 and TRBJ1-5, with TRBD1 as a possible D gene (5 bases). Germline CDR1 and CDR2: LNHDA and SQIVND (reference sequence). The CDR3 sequence is 13 residues long. The V gene lost 3 bases and the J gene lost 3 bases, with 6 bases spanning the gap. This CDR3 is CASSIRVNQPQHF. The CDR3 nucleotides read TGTGCCAGTAGTATCAGGGTCAATCAGCCCCAGCATTTT.

The V gene is TRBV30, the J gene TRBJ1-2; tentatively, D is TRBD1 (5 bases). Germline CDR1 reads GTSNPN; CDR2 reads SVGIG (reference sequence). The CDR3 has 12 amino acids. With 7 bases removed from V and 0 bases from J, the gap between germline ends came to 9 bases. CDR3 DNA: TGTGCCTCCAGGGCACCTAACTATGGCTACACCTTC. It codes for CASRAPNYGYTF.

The V gene is TRBV7-2, the J gene TRBJ1-6; no firm D call. Looked up from germline, CDR1 is SGHTA and CDR2 is FQGNSA. The CDR3 is 14 amino acids. The V end lost 7 bases, the J end lost 6 bases, and 13 bases lay between the germline ends. CDR3 coding DNA: TGTGCCAGCACCCAAACACAGACTAATTCACCCCTCCACTTT. It yields the protein CASTQTQTNSPLHF.

V gene TRBV9 combines with J gene TRBJ2-6; 7 bases are a match to TRBD1. V shed 4 bases, J shed 0 bases, and the junction held 13 bases outside the gene matches. The CDR3 runs 19 residues. Germline V lookup: CDR1 SGDLS, CDR2 YYNGEE. CDR3 nucleotides: TGTGCCAGCAGCACAAACCGGGGCAGGGGGTTCTCTGGGGCCAACGTCCTGACTTTC. Translated: CASSTNRGRGFSGANVLTF.

J is TRBJ1-1 and V is TRBV6-5, with 7 bases matching TRBD1. This CDR3 spans 13 amino acids. Trimming took 6 bases from V and 7 from J; bases not matched to a gene: 8. The V gene's germline CDR1 is MNHEY and CDR2 SVGAGI. The CDR3 is CASSRHRDSEAFF. The CDR3, as DNA: TGTGCCAGCAGCCGACACCGGGACAGTGAAGCTTTCTTT.

The chain recombines TRBV5-1 with TRBJ2-1; no reliable D call. Germline V gene lookup returns CDR1 SGHRS and CDR2 YFSETQ. Trimming stripped 0 bases from V and 12 bases from J, with 16 bases between. The CDR3 has 14 amino acids. The DNA of the CDR3 is TGCGCCAGCAGCTTGGAGGCCCTGGAGTCTCGGCAGTTCTTC. Residues: CASSLEALESRQFF.

The rearrangement links TRBV5-6 to TRBJ1-3; TRBD1 matches 10 bases. Trimming at V came to 4 bases and at J to 3 bases, leaving 1 base not matched to a gene. CDR3 size: 14 residues. Germline V CDR1 and CDR2: SGHDT, YYEEEE. CDR3 DNA sequence: TGTGCCAGCAGCGGGGACAGGGGTGGAAACACCATATATTTT. It encodes CASSGDRGGNTIYF.

The chain couples TRBV5-1 to TRBJ2-3; a possible D gene is TRBD2 (5 bases). Trimming left V 0 bases short and J 1 base short, with 12 bases between. The germline V gene encodes CDR1 SGHRS and CDR2 YFSETQ. The CDR3 runs to 16 residues. The CDR3 here is CASSLAGPGGTDTQYF. The DNA of the CDR3 is TGCGCCAGCAGCTTGGCAGGACCCGGGGGCACAGATACGCAGTATTTT.

V usage is TRBV10-3 and J usage is TRBJ1-1; 7 positions agree with TRBD1. From germline, CDR1 is ENHRY and CDR2 SYGVKD. Trimming cost V 6 bases and J 5 bases; bases outside gene matches: 12. The CDR3 is 15 residues long. The DNA for the CDR3 is TGTGCCATCAGGGGCAGAACAGGGGCGGCGACTGAAGCTTTCTTT. Protein: CAIRGRTGAATEAFF.

V and J are TRBV6-5 and TRBJ1-4, with 7 nucleotides matching TRBD1. CDR3 length: 14 amino acids. J lost 7 bases, V lost 5 bases, and 7 bases had no gene match. In germline, CDR1 is MNHEY, CDR2 SVGAGI. Written as DNA, the CDR3 is TGTGCCAGCAGTCCGACAGGGAAAGCTGAAAAACTGTTTTTT. Amino acid sequence: CASSPTGKAEKLFF.

The J gene is TRBJ1-2, the V gene TRBV5-1, with D possibly TRBD1 on 5 matching bases. This CDR3 contains 16 residues. The V and J ends lost 7 bases and 2 bases respectively, with 21 bases between them. CDR1 is SGHRS and CDR2 is YFSETQ in the germline V gene. The CDR3 DNA reads TGCGCCAGCGATTCGGGCCTCAGGGACTCCAACTATGGCTACACCTTC. Its translation is CASDSGLRDSNYGYTF.